Sequencing of this T cell receptor (beta chain) was carried out in a study of blood T cell repertoires in COVID-19. TCRdb keeps only in-frame clones here, not all; method: immunoSEQ multiplex PCR. The repertoire includes hundreds of thousands of clones, approximately 92% of them detected once, and 0.7% to 1% sits in the top ten. The CDR3 contains 19 residues. Per the germline V gene, CDR1 is SGHRS and CDR2 is YFSETQ. Trimming took off 0 bases at V and 1 base at J, with 20 bases between the two ends. The V call is TRBV5-1, the J call TRBJ2-4; D may be TRBD2 (7 bases). This TCR came from a man between 18 and 29 years old with COVID-19, enrolled during active disease. Sequencing was done on a sample of peripheral blood. The CDR3 here is CASSLVLAGGALAKNIQYF. The CDR3 DNA is TGCGCCAGCAGCTTGGTACTAGCTGGGGGGGCGTTGGCCAAAAACATTCAGTACTTC.